Reported below is one TCR beta chain. The CDR3 runs 17 residues. V dropped 4 bases and J dropped 1 base, with 19 bases sitting between them. Germline CDR1 reads MGHRA; CDR2 reads YSYEKL. The source of the sample is a study of blood T cells in healthy people across ages. The second PCR ran roughly 7 to 12 cycles with a sample-barcoded 5' primer and J-beta primers. TCRdb reanalysed the 5' RACE reads using MiXCR and keeps one entry per CDR3 protein. The profile covers roughly 800,000 distinct CDR3 sequences, with under 40% appearing a single time and under 15% taken by the ten largest. The sequenced sample consisted of blood. The clonotype comes from a man in his late teens or twenties in good health. The V and J genes are TRBV4-1 and TRBJ1-1; D is possibly TRBD1 (5 bases). The CDR3 is CASSPPVWHTGNTEAFF. The CDR3 DNA follows: TGCGCCAGCAGCCCACCTGTATGGCATACAGGGAACACTGAAGCTTTCTTT.